This T cell receptor (beta chain) stems from a study of blood T cell repertoires in COVID-19. About the study: Acute and convalescent COVID-19 samples came from the United States, Italy and Spain. Sources were T cells, B-cell-depleted T cells, or PBMCs; the material itself was cDNA or gDNA.

Authors' methods: Amplification from reference gene primers served as the basis for estimated nucleated cell counts. The data were produced by immunoSEQ multiplex PCR, yet TCRdb's version contains in-frame clones alone and is incomplete. V, J and clone size were drawn from that table, and D and trimming were deduced from the DNA. Of roughly 160,000 clones listed, about 86% are singletons. Trimming took off 4 bases at V and 11 bases at J, with 17 bases between the two ends. In germline, CDR1 is MDHEN, CDR2 SYDVKM. The CDR3 covers 13 residues. This TCR was recovered from a man in his 60s with acute or convalescent COVID-19. Sequencing was performed on peripheral blood. The chain carries TRBV28 and TRBJ1-1, with D possibly TRBD1 on 5 matching bases. The CDR3 DNA is TGTGCCAGCAGTTCCGCACACTCAGGGTGGGCTTTCTTT. Encoded protein: CASSSAHSGWAFF. Variable domain in full (rest from reference TRBV28 and TRBJ1-1): DVKVTQSSRYLVKRTGEKVFLECVQDMDHENMFWYRQDPGLGLRLIYFSYDVKMKEKGDIPEGYSVSREKKERFSLILESASTNQTSMYLCASSSAHSGWAFFGQGTRLTVV.